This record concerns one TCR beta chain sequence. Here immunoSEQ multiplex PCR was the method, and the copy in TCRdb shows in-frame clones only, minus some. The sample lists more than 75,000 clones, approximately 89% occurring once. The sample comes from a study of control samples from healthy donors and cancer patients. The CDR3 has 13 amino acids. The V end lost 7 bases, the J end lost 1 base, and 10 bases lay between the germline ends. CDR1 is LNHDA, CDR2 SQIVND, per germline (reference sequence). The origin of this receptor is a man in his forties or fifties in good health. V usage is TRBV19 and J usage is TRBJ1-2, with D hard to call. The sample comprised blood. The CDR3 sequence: CASIGRLNYGYTF. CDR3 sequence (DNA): TGTGCCAGTATCGGGAGACTTAACTATGGCTACACCTTC.